These 12 T cell receptor beta chains came from one sample sequenced in a study of cytomegalovirus exposure and HLA in healthy donors. Generated by immunoSEQ multiplex PCR, the TCRdb table keeps only in-frame clones and is missing some. The data show about 220,000 clones, with just over 90% seen just once and 1% to 1.2% held by the top ten. The sample taken for sequencing was PBMCs. Every receptor here comes from a woman younger than 30 in good health and CMV-seronegative.

This clone was picked up one time. This chain uses TRBV19 with TRBJ1-6; D is possibly TRBD1 (6 bases). Trimming stripped 5 bases from V and 0 bases from J, with 14 bases between. The CDR3 covers 17 residues. Per germline, CDR1 LNHDA and CDR2 SQIVND (reference sequence). CDR3 region: CASSLRTASSYNSPLHF. Here the CDR3 DNA reads TGTGCCAGTAGTTTACGGACAGCCAGCTCCTATAATTCACCCCTCCACTTT.

This sequence joins TRBV6-1 and TRBJ2-7, with D tentatively TRBD2 (5 bases). V gave up 4 bases and J gave up 3 bases, with 16 bases separating them. This CDR3 spans 15 amino acids. Germline lookup yields CDR1 MNHNS and CDR2 SASEGT. CDR3 nucleotides: TGTGCCAGCAGTGGTACACCGCCCGGGGACTACGAGCAGTACTTC. Protein: CASSGTPPGDYEQYF.

This clone showed up just a few times. J is TRBJ1-5 and V is TRBV18, with D unresolved. The V end was cut by 2 bases, the J end by 3 bases, with 8 bases between. This CDR3 contains 14 residues. The germline gives CDR1 KGHSH, CDR2 LQKENI. The CDR3 loop is CASSPSTDNQPQHF. In nucleotides, the CDR3 is TGTGCCAGCTCACCAAGTACAGACAATCAGCCCCAGCATTTT.

The rearrangement uses TRBV9 and TRBJ2-1; a possible D gene is TRBD2 (6 bases). V lost 0 bases to trimming and J lost 5 bases, with 12 bases between them. The CDR3 loop spans 15 amino acids. CDR1 SGDLS and CDR2 YYNGEE come from the germline V gene. CDR3 loop: CASSVVGGLNNEQFF. The CDR3 DNA follows: TGTGCCAGCAGCGTAGTGGGAGGACTTAACAATGAGCAGTTCTTC.

This chain connects TRBV2 to TRBJ1-5; D unclear. There are 15 residues in the CDR3. From germline, CDR1 is SNHLY and CDR2 FYNNEI. The V gene lost 4 bases and the J gene lost 0 bases, with 10 bases spanning the gap. CDR3 sequence reads: CASSVGGNSNQPQHF. The CDR3 nucleotides are TGTGCCAGCAGTGTCGGCGGGAATAGCAATCAGCCCCAGCATTTT.

The chain has TRBV7-9 and TRBJ1-2, with 9 nucleotides matching TRBD1. The ends lost 6 bases at V and 4 bases at J; junction bases unmatched: 3. CDR3 size: 13 residues. Germline lookup yields CDR1 SEHNR and CDR2 FQNEAQ (reference sequence). The DNA for the CDR3 is TGTGCCAGCAGTCCGACAGGGGGCTATGGCTACACCTTC. Its translation is CASSPTGGYGYTF.

The table lists this clone with a count of one. The V gene is TRBV7-8, the J gene TRBJ2-2; no clear D. This CDR3 has 15 residues. Deletions cut 3 bases from V and 4 bases from J, with 12 bases between. CDR1 and CDR2 from the germline V gene are SGHVS and FQNEAQ. CDR3 nucleotide sequence: TGTGCCAGCAGCTTTTATACACCCCGCACCGGGGAGCTGTTTTTT. Its protein is CASSFYTPRTGELFF.

J is TRBJ1-1 and V is TRBV30; D may be TRBD1 (6 bases). This CDR3 comprises 13 residues. V gave up 2 bases and J gave up 4 bases, with 11 bases separating them. Germline CDR1 is GTSNPN and CDR2 is SVGIG (reference sequence). DNA for the CDR3: TGTGCCTGGAGTCATGAAGGGGGCACTGAAGCTTTCTTT. As protein: CAWSHEGGTEAFF.

This chain connects TRBV27 to TRBJ1-5; 7 bases fit TRBD1. The V gene's germline CDR1 is MNHEY and CDR2 SMNVEV (reference sequence). There are 13 residues in the CDR3. Trimming took 5 bases from V and 7 from J; bases not matched to a gene: 5. The CDR3 sequence: CASSPRTGQPQHF. Written as DNA, the CDR3 is TGTGCCAGCAGTCCCCGGACAGGACAGCCCCAGCATTTT.

This chain connects TRBV28 to TRBJ2-7; D is possibly TRBD2 (6 bases). Germline V gives CDR1 MDHEN, CDR2 SYDVKM. The V gene lost 0 bases and the J gene lost 2 bases, with 11 bases spanning the gap. The length of the CDR3 is 15 residues. CDR3 bases: TGTGCCAGCAGTTTATGGGTTGGAGGGACCTACGAGCAGTACTTC. This gives the protein CASSLWVGGTYEQYF.

The gene calls are TRBV7-2 and TRBJ2-1; 10 positions agree with TRBD2. Per the germline V gene, CDR1 is SGHTA and CDR2 is FQGNSA. Trimming took 10 bases from V and 9 from J; bases not matched to a gene: 15. The CDR3 extends over 15 amino acids. The CDR3 DNA follows: TGTGCCACTGAAGAGGGGCTAGCGGGAGTGGGTGAGCAGTTCTTC. It is translated as CATEEGLAGVGEQFF.

The V and J genes are TRBV18 and TRBJ1-2, with 8 bases fitting TRBD1. Germline values: CDR1 KGHSH, CDR2 LQKENI. Losses at the gene ends were 3 bases for V and 7 bases for J; bases not matched to a gene: 16. This CDR3 contains 17 residues. The CDR3: CASSPRTGHNYVGGYTF. As DNA, the CDR3 is TGTGCCAGCTCACCCCGGACAGGGCATAACTACGTAGGTGGCTACACCTTC.